These 19 T cell receptor beta chains share one sample of origin, sequenced in a study of OX40 agonist ivuxolimab in advanced cancers. Generated by immunoSEQ multiplex PCR, the TCRdb table keeps only in-frame clones and is missing some. The table records around 84,000 clones, 75% to 95% of them present only once. The source material was CD4+ or CD8+ T cells sorted from blood, sampled in a trial of the OX40 agonist ivuxolimab. The receptors shown here come from an adult with an advanced solid tumor such as melanoma, head and neck, liver or kidney cancer.

The chain joins TRBV18 to TRBJ2-7; 8 bases fit TRBD2. Germline CDR1 KGHSH, CDR2 LQKENI. Unmatched junction bases numbered 18, after V lost 0 bases and J lost 5 bases. The CDR3 spans 19 residues. Here the CDR3 reads CASSPPGLGRGRDEDEQYF. CDR3 DNA: TGTGCCAGCTCACCACCGGGACTAGGGCGGGGAAGGGATGAGGACGAGCAGTACTTC.

The rearrangement uses TRBV7-6 and TRBJ2-1, with 11 bases identical to TRBD2. Germline-derived CDR1 and CDR2 are SGHVS and FNYEAQ. Trimming took 2 bases from V and 4 from J; bases not matched to a gene: 13. This CDR3 has 19 amino acids. The CDR3 is CASSLKVPGLAGEYNEQFF. The CDR3 nucleotides are TGTGCCAGCAGCTTAAAGGTCCCCGGACTAGCGGGCGAATACAATGAGCAGTTCTTC.

The rearrangement joins TRBV2 to TRBJ2-7; 7 nucleotides line up with TRBD2. This CDR3 is 12 amino acids long. Germline CDR1 is SNHLY and CDR2 is FYNNEI. V lost 6 bases and J lost 4; bases outside the gene matches: 3. The CDR3 coding sequence is TGTGCCAGCAGGCGGGAGAGGTACGAGCAGTACTTC. Translated: CASRRERYEQYF.

This sequence joins TRBV28 and TRBJ1-1, with unresolved D. Per the germline V gene, CDR1 is MDHEN and CDR2 is SYDVKM. This CDR3 contains 16 residues. Trimming pared 2 bases from V and 4 bases from J, leaving 17 bases between. CDR3 in amino acids: CASSLMGMVGITEAFF. The CDR3, as DNA: TGTGCCAGCAGTTTAATGGGGATGGTAGGTATCACTGAAGCTTTCTTT.

Turning to this clone: The sample carries other DNA sequences with the same CDR3. The chain is built from TRBV7-2 and TRBJ2-7, with TRBD2 matching 9 bases. There are 14 residues in the CDR3. The ends lost 2 bases at V and 1 base at J; junction bases unmatched: 0. Germline loops: CDR1 SGHTA, CDR2 FQGNSA. CDR3 coding DNA: TGTGCCAGCAGCTTAACTAGCGGGTCCTACGAGCAGTACTTC. Its protein product is CASSLTSGSYEQYF.

The chain recombines TRBV5-4 with TRBJ2-7; maybe TRBD1 (6 bases). The CDR3 has 11 residues. Germline CDR1 SGHNT, CDR2 YYREEE (reference sequence). The V end lost 3 bases, the J end lost 6 bases, and 7 bases lay between the germline ends. The chain's CDR3 is CASSWDTEQYF. Written as DNA, the CDR3 is TGTGCCAGCAGCTGGGACACCGAGCAGTACTTC.

The chain employs TRBV7-9 and TRBJ1-1, with a tentative D call TRBD1 (5 bases). The length of the CDR3 is 14 residues. Per the germline V gene, CDR1 is SEHNR and CDR2 is FQNEAQ (reference sequence). Trimming left V 3 bases short and J 0 bases short, with 8 bases between. The CDR3 region is CASSFGTVNTEAFF. The CDR3 bases are TGTGCCAGCAGCTTTGGGACGGTGAACACTGAAGCTTTCTTT.

This clone was picked up one time. The chain uses TRBV7-9 and TRBJ2-2; D is possibly TRBD2 (5 bases). CDR3 length: 13 amino acids. The germline CDR1 and CDR2 sequences are SEHNR and FQNEAQ (reference sequence). V was pared by 7 bases and J by 3 bases, with 9 bases between. The CDR3 nucleotides are TGTGCCAGCACCTTGCGGGACACCGGGGAGCTGTTTTTT. Amino acid sequence: CASTLRDTGELFF.

J is TRBJ2-7 and V is TRBV28; D gene ambiguous. Germline lookup yields CDR1 MDHEN and CDR2 SYDVKM. The ends were cut back, 5 bases at V and 2 bases at J, with 7 bases in the middle. The CDR3 is 12 amino acids. CDR3: CASSRFPYEQYF. The CDR3 bases are TGTGCCAGCAGTCGGTTCCCCTACGAGCAGTACTTC.

The chain recombines TRBV11-2 with TRBJ1-2, with 8 nucleotides matching TRBD1. The CDR3 runs to 17 residues. Trimming cost V 1 base and J 6 bases; bases outside gene matches: 13. Germline lookup yields CDR1 SGHAT and CDR2 FQNNGV. The CDR3 reads CASSLVPGAGGADGYTF. CDR3 sequence (DNA): TGTGCCAGCAGCTTAGTACCTGGGGCAGGGGGCGCGGATGGCTACACCTTC.

The chain employs TRBV9 and TRBJ2-3; D remains ambiguous. The CDR3 covers 12 residues. Germline V gene data show CDR1 as SGDLS and CDR2 as YYNGEE. The germline V and J ends were trimmed by 0 bases and 5 bases, with 4 bases remaining between them. CDR3 bases: TGTGCCAGCAGCGTAGTGTTAGATACGCAGTATTTT. The encoded protein is CASSVVLDTQYF.

J is TRBJ2-7 and V is TRBV6-5; 7 nucleotides line up with TRBD1. J was trimmed by 1 base and V by 2 bases; bases with no gene match: 8. The CDR3 runs to 16 residues. Germline-derived CDR1 and CDR2 are MNHEY and SVGAGI. CDR3 bases: TGTGCCAGCAGTTACCCTAACCGACAGGGTTCCTACGAGCAGTACTTC. This gives the protein CASSYPNRQGSYEQYF.

This clone has only one observation. V and J are TRBV10-3 and TRBJ2-1; 10 positions match TRBD2. Germline trimming cut 4 bases from V and 4 bases from J; bases unmatched to any gene: 7. Germline V gene lookup returns CDR1 ENHRY and CDR2 SYGVKD. This CDR3 comprises 16 residues. CDR3 sequence (DNA): TGTGCCATCAGTGGGGGCCTAGCGGGGGTTTACAATGAGCAGTTCTTC. It is translated as CAISGGLAGVYNEQFF.

The CDR3, as DNA: TGTGCCAGCAGTTTCGGGAAGACCCAGTACTTC. Translated, it gives CASSFGKTQYF. The chain carries TRBV27 and TRBJ2-5, with D maybe TRBD2 (5 bases). The CDR3 runs 11 residues. Germline loops: CDR1 MNHEY, CDR2 SMNVEV (reference sequence). Trimming removed 3 bases from V and 6 bases from J, with 5 bases in between.

V gene TRBV6-4 combines with J gene TRBJ1-5, with D possibly being TRBD1 (5 bases). The V end lost 8 bases, the J end lost 3 bases, and 14 bases lay between the germline ends. This CDR3 has 14 residues. Germline V gives CDR1 MRHNA, CDR2 SNTAGT. CDR3 sequence (DNA): TGTGCCAGCCGGTGGGGGGACGCCAATCAGCCCCAGCATTTT. Its translation: CASRWGDANQPQHF.

V is TRBV10-3 and J is TRBJ1-2, with 10 bases matching TRBD1. This CDR3 is built from 15 residues. The V and J ends lost 2 bases and 7 bases, in that order; junction bases with no gene match: 7. CDR1 and CDR2 from the germline V gene are ENHRY and SYGVKD. CDR3 DNA: TGTGCCATCAGTGAGCGGGGACAGGGGATGGGTGGCTACACCTTC. Translating it yields CAISERGQGMGGYTF.

As DNA, the CDR3 is TGTGCCAGCAGCCAAGCACAGGGGAATTCACCCCTCCACTTT. As protein: CASSQAQGNSPLHF. V and J are TRBV4-2 and TRBJ1-6, with 7 bases identical to TRBD1. Germline V gives CDR1 LGHNA, CDR2 YNFKEQ. Trimming cost V 1 base and J 7 bases; bases outside gene matches: 1. The CDR3 contains 14 residues.

The chain uses TRBV6-1 and TRBJ1-5, with 8 bases lining up with TRBD1. The ends lost 7 bases at V and 4 bases at J; junction bases unmatched: 6. The CDR3 has 14 amino acids. The germline gives CDR1 MNHNS, CDR2 SASEGT. CDR3 DNA sequence: TGTGCCAGCAAGCCGGGACAGGTGAATCAGCCCCAGCATTTT. This encodes CASKPGQVNQPQHF.

The V and J genes are TRBV7-2 and TRBJ2-5, with 7 bases aligning to TRBD2. After removal of 3 bases from V and 0 bases from J, the junction contained 1 base not matched to a gene. The CDR3 spans 14 residues. Germline loops: CDR1 SGHTA, CDR2 FQGNSA. CDR3 sequence (DNA): TGTGCCAGCAGCTTCGGGGGGTACCAAGAGACCCAGTACTTC. It specifies CASSFGGYQETQYF.